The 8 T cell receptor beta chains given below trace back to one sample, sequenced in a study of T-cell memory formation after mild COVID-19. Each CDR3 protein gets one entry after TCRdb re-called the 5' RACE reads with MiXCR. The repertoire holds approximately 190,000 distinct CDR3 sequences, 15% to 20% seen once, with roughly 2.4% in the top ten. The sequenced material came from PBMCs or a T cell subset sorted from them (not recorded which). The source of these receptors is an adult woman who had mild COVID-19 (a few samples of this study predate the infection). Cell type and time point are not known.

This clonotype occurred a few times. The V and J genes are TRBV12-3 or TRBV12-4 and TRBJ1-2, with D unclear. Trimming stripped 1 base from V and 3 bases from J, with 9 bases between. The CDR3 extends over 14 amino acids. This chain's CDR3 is CASSLGVGYYGYTF. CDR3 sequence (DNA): TGTGCCAGCAGTTTAGGGGTGGGATACTATGGCTACACCTTC.

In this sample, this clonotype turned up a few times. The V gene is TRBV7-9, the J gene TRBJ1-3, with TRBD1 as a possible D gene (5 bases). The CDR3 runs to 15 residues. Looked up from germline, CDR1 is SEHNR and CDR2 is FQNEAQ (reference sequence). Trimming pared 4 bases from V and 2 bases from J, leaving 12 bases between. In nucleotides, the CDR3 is TGTGCCAGCAGCTCCCCACGGGGGGCTGGAAACACCATATATTTT. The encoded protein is CASSSPRGAGNTIYF.

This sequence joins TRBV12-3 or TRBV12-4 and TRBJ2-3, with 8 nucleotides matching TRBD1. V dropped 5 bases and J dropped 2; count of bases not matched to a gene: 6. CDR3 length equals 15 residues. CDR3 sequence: CASSLRQGNTDTQYF. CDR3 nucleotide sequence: TGTGCCAGCAGTCTGAGACAGGGGAACACAGATACGCAGTATTTT.

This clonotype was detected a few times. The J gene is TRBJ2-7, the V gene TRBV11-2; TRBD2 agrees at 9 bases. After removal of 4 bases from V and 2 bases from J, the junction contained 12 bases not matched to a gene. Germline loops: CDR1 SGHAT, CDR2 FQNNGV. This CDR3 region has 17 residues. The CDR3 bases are TGTGCCAGCAGCTCGAGCTATAGCGGGAGTACCGCCTACGAGCAGTACTTC. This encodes CASSSSYSGSTAYEQYF.

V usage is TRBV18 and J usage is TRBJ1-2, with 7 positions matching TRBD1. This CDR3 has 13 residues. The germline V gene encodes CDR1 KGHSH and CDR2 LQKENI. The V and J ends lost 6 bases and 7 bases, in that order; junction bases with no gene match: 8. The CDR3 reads CASSDRQGLGYTF. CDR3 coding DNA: TGTGCCAGCTCGGACCGACAGGGCCTTGGCTACACCTTC.

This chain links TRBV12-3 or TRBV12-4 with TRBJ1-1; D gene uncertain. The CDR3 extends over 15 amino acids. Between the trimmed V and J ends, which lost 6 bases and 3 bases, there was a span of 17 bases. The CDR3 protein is CASSRIRVRDTEAFF. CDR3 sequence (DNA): TGTGCCAGCAGCCGCATCAGAGTTCGGGACACTGAAGCTTTCTTT.

The CDR3 DNA reads as TGCGCCAGCAGCCAATCCCAGAGGGCTGAGCAGTTCTTC. This encodes CASSQSQRAEQFF. The rearrangement links TRBV4-1 to TRBJ2-1; D is perhaps TRBD2 (5 bases). The length of the CDR3 is 13 residues. Germline V lookup: CDR1 MGHRA, CDR2 YSYEKL. Between the trimmed V and J ends, which lost 2 bases and 9 bases, there was a span of 11 bases.

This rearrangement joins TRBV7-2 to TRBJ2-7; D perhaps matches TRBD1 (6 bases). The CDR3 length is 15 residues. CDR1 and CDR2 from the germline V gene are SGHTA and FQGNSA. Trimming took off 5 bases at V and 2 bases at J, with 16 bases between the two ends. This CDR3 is CASSIGTPATYEQYF. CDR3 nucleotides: TGTGCCAGCAGCATAGGGACACCCGCCACCTACGAGCAGTACTTC.